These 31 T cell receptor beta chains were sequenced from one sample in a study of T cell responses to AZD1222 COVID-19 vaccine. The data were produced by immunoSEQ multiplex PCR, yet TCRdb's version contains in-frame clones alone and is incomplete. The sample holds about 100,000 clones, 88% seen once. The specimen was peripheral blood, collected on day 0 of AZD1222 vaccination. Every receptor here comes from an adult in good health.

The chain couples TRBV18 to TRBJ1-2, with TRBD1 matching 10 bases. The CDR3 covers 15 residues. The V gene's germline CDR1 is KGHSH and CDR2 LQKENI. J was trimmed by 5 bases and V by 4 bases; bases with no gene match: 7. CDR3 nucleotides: TGTGCCAGCTCACTGCCGGGACAGGGGATATATGGCTACACCTTC. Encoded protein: CASSLPGQGIYGYTF.

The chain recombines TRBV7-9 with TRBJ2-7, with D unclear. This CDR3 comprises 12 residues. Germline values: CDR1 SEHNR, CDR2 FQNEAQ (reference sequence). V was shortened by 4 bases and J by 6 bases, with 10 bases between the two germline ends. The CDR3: CASSYQNGEQYF. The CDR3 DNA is TGTGCCAGCAGCTACCAGAACGGCGAGCAGTACTTC. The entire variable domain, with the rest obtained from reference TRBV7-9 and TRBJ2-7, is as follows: DTGVSQNPRHKITKRGQNVTFRCDPISEHNRLYWYRQTLGQGPEFLTYFQNEAQLEKSRLLSDRFSAERPKGSFSTLEIQRTEQGDSAMYLCASSYQNGEQYFGPGTRLTVT.

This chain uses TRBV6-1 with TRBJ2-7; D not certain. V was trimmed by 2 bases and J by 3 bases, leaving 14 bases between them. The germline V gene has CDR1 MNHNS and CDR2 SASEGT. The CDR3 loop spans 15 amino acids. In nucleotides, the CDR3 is TGTGCCAGCAGTGAAACGGACGACGGAGACTACGAGCAGTACTTC. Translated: CASSETDDGDYEQYF.

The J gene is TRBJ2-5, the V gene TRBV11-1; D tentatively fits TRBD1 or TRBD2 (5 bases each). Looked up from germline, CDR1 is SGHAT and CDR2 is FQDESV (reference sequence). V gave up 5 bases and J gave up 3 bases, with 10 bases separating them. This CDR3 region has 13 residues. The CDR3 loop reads CASSKGPEETQYF. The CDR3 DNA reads TGTGCCAGCAGCAAGGGACCAGAAGAGACCCAGTACTTC.

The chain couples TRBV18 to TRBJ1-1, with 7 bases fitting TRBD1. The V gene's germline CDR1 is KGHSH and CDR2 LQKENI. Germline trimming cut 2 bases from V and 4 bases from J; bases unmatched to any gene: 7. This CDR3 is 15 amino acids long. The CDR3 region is CASSPYVQGGTEAFF. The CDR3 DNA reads TGTGCCAGCTCACCATACGTCCAGGGGGGCACTGAAGCTTTCTTT.

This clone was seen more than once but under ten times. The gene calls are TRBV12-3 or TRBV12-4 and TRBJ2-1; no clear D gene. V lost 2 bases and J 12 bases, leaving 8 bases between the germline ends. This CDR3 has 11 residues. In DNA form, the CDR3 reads TGTGCCAGCAGTTTATATAGAGGGCAGTTCTTC. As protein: CASSLYRGQFF.

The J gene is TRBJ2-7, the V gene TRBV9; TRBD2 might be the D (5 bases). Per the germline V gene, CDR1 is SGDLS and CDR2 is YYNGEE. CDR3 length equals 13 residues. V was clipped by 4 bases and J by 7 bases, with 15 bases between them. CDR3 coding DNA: TGTGCCAGCAGCCTTAGGCCGACGGGAGAGCAGTACTTC. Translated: CASSLRPTGEQYF.

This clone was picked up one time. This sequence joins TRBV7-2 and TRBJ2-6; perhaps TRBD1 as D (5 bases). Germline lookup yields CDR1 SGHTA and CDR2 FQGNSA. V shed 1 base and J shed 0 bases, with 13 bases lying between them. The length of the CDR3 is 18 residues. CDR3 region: CASSLGGQGSSGANVLTF. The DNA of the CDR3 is TGTGCCAGCAGCTTAGGGGGTCAGGGAAGCTCTGGGGCCAACGTCCTGACTTTC.

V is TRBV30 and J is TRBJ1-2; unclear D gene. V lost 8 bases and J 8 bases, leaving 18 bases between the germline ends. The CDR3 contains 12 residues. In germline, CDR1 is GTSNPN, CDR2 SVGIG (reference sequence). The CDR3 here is CAVPRGLGGYTF. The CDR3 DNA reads TGTGCCGTTCCCCGCGGCCTAGGCGGCTACACCTTC.

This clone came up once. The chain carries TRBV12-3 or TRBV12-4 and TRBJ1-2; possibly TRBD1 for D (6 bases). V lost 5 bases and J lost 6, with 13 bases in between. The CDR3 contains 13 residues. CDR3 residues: CASSPRNRDGYTF. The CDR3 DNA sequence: TGTGCCAGCAGTCCTAGGAACAGGGATGGCTACACCTTC.

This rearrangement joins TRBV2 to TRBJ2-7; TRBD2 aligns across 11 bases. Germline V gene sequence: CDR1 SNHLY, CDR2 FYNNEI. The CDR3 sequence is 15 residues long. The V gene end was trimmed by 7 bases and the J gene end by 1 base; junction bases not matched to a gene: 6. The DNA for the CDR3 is TGTGCCAGCACTCCGGGACTAGCGGTTTCCTACGAGCAGTACTTC. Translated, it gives CASTPGLAVSYEQYF.

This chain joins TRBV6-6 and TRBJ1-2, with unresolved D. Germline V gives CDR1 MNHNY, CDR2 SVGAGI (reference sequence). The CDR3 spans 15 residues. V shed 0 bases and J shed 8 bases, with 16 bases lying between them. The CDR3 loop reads CASSYSGAGIYGYTF. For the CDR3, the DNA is TGTGCCAGCAGTTACTCAGGCGCGGGGATTTACGGCTACACCTTC.

The DNA of the CDR3 is TGTGCCGGCCACCGGGGCCGGGGTTACGAGCAGTACTTC. As protein: CAGHRGRGYEQYF. The chain couples TRBV30 to TRBJ2-7; possibly TRBD1 or TRBD2 for D (5 bases each). Trimming left V 8 bases short and J 4 bases short, with 18 bases between. There are 13 residues in the CDR3. The germline V gene encodes CDR1 GTSNPN and CDR2 SVGIG (reference sequence).

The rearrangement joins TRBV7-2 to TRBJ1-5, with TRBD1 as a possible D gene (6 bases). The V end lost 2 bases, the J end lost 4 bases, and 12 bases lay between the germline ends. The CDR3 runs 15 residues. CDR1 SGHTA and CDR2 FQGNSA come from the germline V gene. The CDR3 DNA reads TGTGCCAGCAGCTTATTGGGGGCGAAGAATCAGCCCCAGCATTTT. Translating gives CASSLLGAKNQPQHF.

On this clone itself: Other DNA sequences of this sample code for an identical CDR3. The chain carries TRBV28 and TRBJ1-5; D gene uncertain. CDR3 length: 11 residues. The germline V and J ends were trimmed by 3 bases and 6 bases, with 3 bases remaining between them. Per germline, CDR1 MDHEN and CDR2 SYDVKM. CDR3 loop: CASSFGQPQHF. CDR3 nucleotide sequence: TGTGCCAGCAGTTTTGGTCAGCCCCAGCATTTT.

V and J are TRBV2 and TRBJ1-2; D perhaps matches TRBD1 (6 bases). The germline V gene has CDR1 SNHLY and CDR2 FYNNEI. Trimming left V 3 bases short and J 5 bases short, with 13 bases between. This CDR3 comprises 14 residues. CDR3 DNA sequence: TGTGCCAGCAGTGAGAACAGGGTCGATTATGGCTACACCTTC. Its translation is CASSENRVDYGYTF.

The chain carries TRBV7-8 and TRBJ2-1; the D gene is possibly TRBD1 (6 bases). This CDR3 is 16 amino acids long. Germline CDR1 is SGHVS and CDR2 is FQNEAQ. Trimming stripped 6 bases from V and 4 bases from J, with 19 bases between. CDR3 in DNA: TGTGCCAGCAGTTTAAATGCTGCCCAGGGGTACAATGAGCAGTTCTTC. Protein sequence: CASSLNAAQGYNEQFF.

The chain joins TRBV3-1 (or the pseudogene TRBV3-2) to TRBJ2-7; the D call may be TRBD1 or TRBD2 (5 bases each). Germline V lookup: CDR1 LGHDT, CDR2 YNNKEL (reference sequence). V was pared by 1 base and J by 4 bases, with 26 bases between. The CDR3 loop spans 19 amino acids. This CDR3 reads CASSQAPPGPLKTTYEQYF. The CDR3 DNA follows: TGTGCCAGCAGCCAAGCACCCCCGGGACCCCTAAAGACTACGTACGAGCAGTACTTC.

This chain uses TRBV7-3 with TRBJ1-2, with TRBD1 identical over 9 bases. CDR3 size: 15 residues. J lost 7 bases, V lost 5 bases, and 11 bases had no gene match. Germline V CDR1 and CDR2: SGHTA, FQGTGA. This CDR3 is CASSQTGGPALGYTF. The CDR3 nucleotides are TGTGCCAGCAGCCAAACAGGGGGCCCAGCCCTTGGCTACACCTTC.

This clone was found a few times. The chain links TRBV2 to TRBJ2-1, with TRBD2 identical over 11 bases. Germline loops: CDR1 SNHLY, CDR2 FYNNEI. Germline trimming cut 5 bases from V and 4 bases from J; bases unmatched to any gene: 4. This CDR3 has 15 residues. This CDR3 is CASSPRLAGYNEQFF. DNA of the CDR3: TGTGCCAGCAGTCCTCGACTAGCGGGATACAATGAGCAGTTCTTC.

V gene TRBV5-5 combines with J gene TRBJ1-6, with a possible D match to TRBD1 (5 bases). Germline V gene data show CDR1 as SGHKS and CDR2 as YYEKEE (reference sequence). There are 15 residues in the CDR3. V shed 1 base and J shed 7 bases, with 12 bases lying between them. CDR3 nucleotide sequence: TGTGCCAGCAGCTTGAATTCGGGGGGGAATTCACCCCTCCACTTT. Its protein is CASSLNSGGNSPLHF.

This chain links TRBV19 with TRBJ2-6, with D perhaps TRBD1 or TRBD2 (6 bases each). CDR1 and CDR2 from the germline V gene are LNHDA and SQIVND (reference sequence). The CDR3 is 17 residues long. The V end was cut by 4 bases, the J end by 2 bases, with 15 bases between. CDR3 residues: CASSKNEGGPGANVLTF. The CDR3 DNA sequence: TGTGCCAGTAGTAAAAATGAGGGGGGCCCTGGGGCCAACGTCCTGACTTTC.

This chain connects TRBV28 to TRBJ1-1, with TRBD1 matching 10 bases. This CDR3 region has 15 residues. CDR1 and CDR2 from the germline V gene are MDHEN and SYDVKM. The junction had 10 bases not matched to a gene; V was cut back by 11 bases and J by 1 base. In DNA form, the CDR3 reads TGTGCCGTAACGACAGGGGGCGAAGGGAACACTGAAGCTTTCTTT. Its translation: CAVTTGGEGNTEAFF.

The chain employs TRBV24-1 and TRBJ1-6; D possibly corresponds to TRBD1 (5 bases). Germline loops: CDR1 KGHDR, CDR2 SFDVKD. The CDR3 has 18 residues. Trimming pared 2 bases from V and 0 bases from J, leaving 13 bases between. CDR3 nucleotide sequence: TGTGCCACCAGTGATTGGGGGATGCACAGCTCCTATAATTCACCCCTCCACTTT. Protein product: CATSDWGMHSSYNSPLHF.

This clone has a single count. Written as DNA, the CDR3 is TGTGCCAGCAGCCAACCTAGGGAGGGGGATAAAAACATTCAGTACTTC. It specifies CASSQPREGDKNIQYF. The genes are TRBV3-1 (or the pseudogene TRBV3-2) and TRBJ2-4, with a possible D match to TRBD2 (7 bases). This CDR3 has 16 residues. V shed 2 bases and J shed 4 bases, with 15 bases lying between them. Germline V gene data show CDR1 as LGHDT and CDR2 as YNNKEL (reference sequence).

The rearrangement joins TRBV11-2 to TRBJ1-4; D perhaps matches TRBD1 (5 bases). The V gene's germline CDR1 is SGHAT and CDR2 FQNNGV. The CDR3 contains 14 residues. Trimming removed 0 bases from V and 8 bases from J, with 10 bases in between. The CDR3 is CASSLDWGREKLFF. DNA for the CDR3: TGTGCCAGCAGCTTAGACTGGGGACGAGAAAAACTGTTTTTT.

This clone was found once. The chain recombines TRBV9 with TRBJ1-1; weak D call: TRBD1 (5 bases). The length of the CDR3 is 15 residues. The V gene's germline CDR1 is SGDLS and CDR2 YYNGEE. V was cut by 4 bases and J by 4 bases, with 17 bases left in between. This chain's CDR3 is CASSPRGGWGTEAFF. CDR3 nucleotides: TGTGCCAGCAGCCCAAGGGGAGGGTGGGGCACTGAAGCTTTCTTT.

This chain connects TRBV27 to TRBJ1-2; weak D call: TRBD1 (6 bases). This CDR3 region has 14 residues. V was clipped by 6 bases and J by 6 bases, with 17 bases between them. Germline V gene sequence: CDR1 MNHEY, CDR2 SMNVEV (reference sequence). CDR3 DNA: TGTGCCAGCAGGGCAACAGGGTTTCAGGATGGCTACACCTTC. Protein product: CASRATGFQDGYTF.

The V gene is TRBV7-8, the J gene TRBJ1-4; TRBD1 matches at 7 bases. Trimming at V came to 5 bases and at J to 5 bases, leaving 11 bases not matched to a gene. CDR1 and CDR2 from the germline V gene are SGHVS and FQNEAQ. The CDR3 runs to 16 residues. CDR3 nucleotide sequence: TGTGCCAGCAGCCAGGGGTGGGGACAGACGAATGAAAAACTGTTTTTT. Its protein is CASSQGWGQTNEKLFF.

For the CDR3, the DNA is TGTGCCAGCAGCGTAGACAGTCACTGGGGGCGCGAGCAGTACTTC. Its translation is CASSVDSHWGREQYF. The chain joins TRBV9 to TRBJ2-7; D may be TRBD1 (6 bases). Germline V gene sequence: CDR1 SGDLS, CDR2 YYNGEE. Deletions cut 0 bases from V and 6 bases from J, with 16 bases between. This CDR3 is built from 15 residues.

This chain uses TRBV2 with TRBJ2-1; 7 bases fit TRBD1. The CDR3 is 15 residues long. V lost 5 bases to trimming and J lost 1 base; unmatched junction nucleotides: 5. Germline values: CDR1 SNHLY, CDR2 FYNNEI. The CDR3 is CASSNRGRSYNEQFF. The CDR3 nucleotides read TGTGCCAGCAGTAACAGGGGTAGGTCCTACAATGAGCAGTTCTTC.